The 28 T cell receptor beta chains below come from one sample, sequenced in a study of neurological immune-mediated disorders. TCRdb reprocessed the 5' RACE reads via MiXCR and lists one record per CDR3 protein. The data show roughly 80,000 distinct CDR3 sequences, 10% to 13% seen once. Sample: PBMCs. Every receptor here comes from a man aged 40-55 years in good health.

A note on this clonotype: A read error may explain this, as a much larger clone is one base away. The chain uses TRBV29-1 and TRBJ1-3, with no clear D. The CDR3 has 12 amino acids. V was pared by 8 bases and J by 2 bases, with 10 bases between. Germline CDR1 and CDR2: SQVTM and ANQGSEA. DNA for the CDR3: TGCAGCTCCCAGGTAGCTGGAAACACCATATATTTT. Residues: CSSQVAGNTIYF.

This clonotype showed up many times. The rearrangement uses TRBV7-2 and TRBJ2-7; 7 positions match TRBD2. Germline lookup yields CDR1 SGHTA and CDR2 FQGNSA. The CDR3 contains 15 residues. The junction had 9 bases not matched to a gene; V was cut back by 4 bases and J by 3 bases. The CDR3: CASSSTLGGYYEQYF. The CDR3 coding sequence is TGTGCCAGCAGCTCCACCCTGGGGGGGTACTACGAGCAGTACTTC. Based on the CDR3 plus reference TRBV7-2 and TRBJ2-7, the full variable domain is GAGVSQSPSNKVTEKGKDVELRCDPISGHTALYWYRQSLGQGLEFLIYFQGNSAPDKSGLPSDRFSAERTGGSVSTLTIQRTQQEDSAVYLCASSSTLGGYYEQYFGPGTRLTVT.

This clonotype was observed at least ten times. The chain recombines TRBV9 with TRBJ2-3; the match to TRBD2 covers 15 bases. Germline assignment: CDR1 SGDLS and CDR2 YYNGEE. The CDR3 is made up of 16 amino acids. With 6 bases clipped from V and 7 bases from J, the junction kept 9 bases outside the gene matches. For the CDR3, the DNA is TGTGCCAGCAATTCGGTAGGGACTAGCGGGGGGCATACGCAGTATTTT. This translates into CASNSVGTSGGHTQYF.

The chain links TRBV7-9 to TRBJ2-5, with D possibly being TRBD2 (6 bases). This CDR3 comprises 14 residues. Germline V gene sequence: CDR1 SEHNR, CDR2 FQNEAQ (reference sequence). V dropped 11 bases and J dropped 0 bases, with 16 bases sitting between them. DNA of the CDR3: TGTGCCGCGTCGTCGGGAGAGTACCAAGAGACCCAGTACTTC. This translates into CAASSGEYQETQYF.

This clonotype was seen at least ten times. This rearrangement joins TRBV5-5 to TRBJ2-5; D uncertain. V gave up 3 bases and J gave up 5 bases, with 11 bases separating them. The germline gives CDR1 SGHKS, CDR2 YYEKEE (reference sequence). The CDR3 has 13 amino acids. The CDR3 loop reads CASSSPVLETQYF. The CDR3 DNA reads TGTGCCAGCAGCTCCCCCGTCCTGGAGACCCAGTACTTC.

Ten or more counts support this clonotype. This chain uses TRBV7-9 with TRBJ2-2; 7 nucleotides agree with TRBD1. The CDR3 is 17 amino acids. In germline, CDR1 is SEHNR, CDR2 FQNEAQ (reference sequence). The V gene end was trimmed by 5 bases and the J gene end by 1 base; junction bases not matched to a gene: 10. The CDR3 DNA reads TGTGCCAGCAGCCCGGGGACGGGACAGAAGAACACCGGGGAGCTGTTTTTT. Translation: CASSPGTGQKNTGELFF.

This clonotype has at least ten counts. The chain recombines TRBV7-3 with TRBJ2-1, with D possibly TRBD2 on 5 matching bases. This CDR3 spans 14 amino acids. Germline-derived CDR1 and CDR2 are SGHTA and FQGTGA. The V end lost 1 base, the J end lost 10 bases, and 14 bases lay between the germline ends. Here the CDR3 DNA reads TGTGCCAGCAGCTTAAGGGCTAGCCCGAACGAGCAGTTCTTC. Translation gives CASSLRASPNEQFF.

This clonotype has ten or more counts. The chain links TRBV20-1 to TRBJ1-2, with 11 bases that match TRBD1. Looked up from germline, CDR1 is DFQATT and CDR2 is SNEGSKA (reference sequence). The CDR3 extends over 19 amino acids. J was trimmed by 6 bases and V by 0 bases; bases with no gene match: 18. The CDR3 sequence: CSARDLQWTGGWALNGYTF. Here the CDR3 DNA reads TGCAGTGCTAGAGATCTTCAATGGACAGGGGGCTGGGCACTGAATGGCTACACCTTC.

Ten or more counts support this clonotype. J is TRBJ1-2 and V is TRBV20-1; D is ambiguous. V lost 0 bases, J lost 8 bases, and 10 bases lay in between. The length of the CDR3 is 12 residues. CDR1 and CDR2 (germline): DFQATT, SNEGSKA (reference sequence). Here the CDR3 reads CSARDHSHGYTF. CDR3 nucleotides: TGCAGTGCTAGAGATCACAGTCACGGCTACACCTTC.

This clonotype has ten or more counts. The chain couples TRBV7-2 to TRBJ1-2; 7 nucleotides line up with TRBD1. The CDR3 totals 13 residues. V was pared by 2 bases and J by 10 bases, with 7 bases of the junction left unmatched. The germline gives CDR1 SGHTA, CDR2 FQGNSA. CDR3 region: CASSLFTGAAYTF. CDR3 nucleotides: TGTGCCAGCAGCTTATTCACAGGGGCGGCCTACACCTTC.

In this sample, this clonotype turned up many times. A junction boundary mismatches the germline segment, possibly from a read error. The chain combines TRBV3-1 with TRBJ1-1, with 8 bases matching TRBD1. CDR1 is LGHDT and CDR2 is YNNKEL in the germline V gene (reference sequence). The CDR3 spans 12 residues. The CDR3, as DNA: TGTGCAAGCAGGGGGCCGAACACTGAAGCTTTCTTT. It yields the protein CASRGPNTEAFF.

This clonotype was picked up many times. The chain carries TRBV13 and TRBJ2-5; D not resolved. Germline V gene lookup returns CDR1 PRHDT and CDR2 FYEKMQ (reference sequence). This CDR3 has 11 amino acids. The V end lost 5 bases, the J end lost 5 bases, and 6 bases lay between the germline ends. CDR3 sequence reads: CASSDSETQYF. CDR3 nucleotide sequence: TGTGCCAGCAGCGACTCGGAGACCCAGTACTTC.

This clonotype was observed many times. The chain employs TRBV29-1 and TRBJ2-1, with D possibly matching TRBD2 (6 bases). The CDR3 sequence is 17 residues long. The V end lost 1 base, the J end lost 4 bases, and 20 bases lay between the germline ends. Germline CDR1 is SQVTM and CDR2 is ANQGSEA. The CDR3 here is CSVEGFGGGPTYNEQFF. In nucleotides, the CDR3 is TGCAGCGTTGAAGGGTTTGGGGGAGGACCGACTTACAATGAGCAGTTCTTC.

In this sample, this clonotype turned up many times. The chain combines TRBV12-3 or TRBV12-4 with TRBJ1-2, with D unresolved. This CDR3 is built from 12 residues. The V and J ends lost 6 bases and 5 bases respectively, with 10 bases between them. The CDR3 DNA sequence: TGTGCCAGCAGCCCGCGATTATATGGCTACACCTTC. Protein sequence: CASSPRLYGYTF.

Here the CDR3 reads CSSSSLTDTQYF. Here the CDR3 DNA reads TGTTCTAGCAGTTCCCTCACAGATACGCAGTATTTT. V gene TRBV27 combines with J gene TRBJ2-3; TRBD2 is a possible D gene (5 bases). CDR3 length: 12 residues. Per the germline V gene, CDR1 is MNHEY and CDR2 is SMNVEV (reference sequence).

In the case of this clonotype: This may be a read error: a much more frequent sequence differs by one nucleotide. The gene calls are TRBV11-2 and TRBJ2-7, with D possibly called TRBD1 or TRBD2 (5 bases each). CDR1 is SGHAT, CDR2 FQNNGV, per germline. This CDR3 region has 15 residues. Here the CDR3 DNA reads TGTGTCAGCAGCCAGGGATTACTTGGAGGTCACGAGCAGTACTTC. This codes for CVSSQGLLGGHEQYF.

This clonotype was seen many times. The chain joins TRBV5-1 to TRBJ2-3, with 7 bases fitting TRBD2. J was trimmed by 0 bases and V by 4 bases; bases with no gene match: 8. Germline lookup yields CDR1 SGHRS and CDR2 YFSETQ. CDR3 length: 16 residues. The CDR3 reads CASSPPRDYSTDTQYF. CDR3 sequence (DNA): TGCGCCAGCAGCCCCCCCCGGGACTACAGCACAGATACGCAGTATTTT. Full variable domain (outside the CDR3, taken from reference TRBV5-1 and TRBJ2-3): KAGVTQTPRYLIKTRGQQVTLSCSPISGHRSVSWYQQTPGQGLQFLFEYFSETQRNKGNFPGRFSGRQFSNSRSEMNVSTLELGDSALYLCASSPPRDYSTDTQYFGPGTRLTVL.

This clonotype was observed at least ten times. This chain connects TRBV24-1 to TRBJ2-3, with D possibly being TRBD1 (5 bases). Per germline, CDR1 KGHDR and CDR2 SFDVKD. V was clipped by 0 bases and J by 2 bases, with 11 bases between them. The CDR3 is 16 residues long. The CDR3 bases are TGTGCCACCAGTGATTTGAGGGGTGGACCCACAGATACGCAGTATTTT. Translating gives CATSDLRGGPTDTQYF.

This clonotype was seen repeatedly, ten times or more. The chain couples TRBV7-2 to TRBJ2-1, with D possibly TRBD2 on 7 matching bases. Germline loops: CDR1 SGHTA, CDR2 FQGNSA. The CDR3 length is 15 residues. V was trimmed by 5 bases and J by 10 bases, leaving 21 bases between them. This chain's CDR3 is CASSEGGGASREQFF. In DNA form, the CDR3 reads TGTGCCAGCAGCGAGGGTGGGGGGGCATCCCGGGAGCAGTTCTTC.

This clonotype has ten or more counts. V gene TRBV12-3 or TRBV12-4 combines with J gene TRBJ2-4; no clear D gene. The V end was cut by 3 bases, the J end by 8 bases, with 14 bases between. The CDR3 has 14 amino acids. CDR3 coding DNA: TGTGCCAGCAGTTTTTTGGGCCCAAGGGACATTCAGTACTTC. It yields the protein CASSFLGPRDIQYF.

This clonotype was counted at least ten times. The CDR3 DNA reads TGTGCCAGCAGCCCTTGGACCCCCTACGAGCAGTACTTC. Its translation is CASSPWTPYEQYF. This chain links TRBV7-2 with TRBJ2-7; D remains ambiguous. Germline V gene sequence: CDR1 SGHTA, CDR2 FQGNSA. The V end was cut by 5 bases, the J end by 2 bases, with 10 bases between. CDR3 length equals 13 residues.

This clonotype was detected many times. The CDR3 DNA reads as TGTGCCAGCAGTTCCGCGGAAGAGACCCAGTACTTC. Encoded protein: CASSSAEETQYF. The rearrangement uses TRBV6-2 or TRBV6-3 and TRBJ2-5; D uncertain. The CDR3 contains 12 residues. Germline V gives CDR1 MNHEY, CDR2 SVGEGT. With 4 bases removed from V and 3 bases from J, the gap between germline ends came to 6 bases.

This clonotype appeared many times. V and J are TRBV3-1 and TRBJ1-4; D unresolved. Germline loops: CDR1 LGHDT, CDR2 YNNKEL (reference sequence). This CDR3 is built from 13 residues. Trimming shortened V by 7 bases and J by 7 bases, and 13 bases separated the two germline ends. The CDR3 DNA reads as TGTGCCAGCACACCGGAATGGGGTGAAAAACTGTTTTTT. Translated, it gives CASTPEWGEKLFF.

This clonotype was observed at least ten times. This sequence joins TRBV5-1 and TRBJ2-5, with 10 positions matching TRBD1. Trimming at V came to 0 bases and at J to 5 bases, leaving 13 bases not matched to a gene. The V gene's germline CDR1 is SGHRS and CDR2 YFSETQ. The CDR3 runs to 18 residues. CDR3 protein: CASSLVPPGTGEQETQYF. The DNA for the CDR3 is TGCGCCAGCAGCTTGGTACCGCCGGGGACAGGGGAGCAGGAGACCCAGTACTTC.

This clonotype appeared many times. The chain recombines TRBV20-1 with TRBJ1-6, with a weak D call TRBD1 (5 bases). V was cut by 1 base and J by 5 bases, with 9 bases left in between. The CDR3 sequence is 14 residues long. Germline lookup yields CDR1 DFQATT and CDR2 SNEGSKA (reference sequence). DNA for the CDR3: TGCAGTGCTAGAGTGGGGCAGAATAATTCACCCCTCCACTTT. Protein: CSARVGQNNSPLHF.

This clonotype occurred many times. The rearrangement joins TRBV12-3 or TRBV12-4 to TRBJ1-2; the match to TRBD1 covers 7 bases. Germline trimming cut 6 bases from V and 4 bases from J; bases unmatched to any gene: 5. The CDR3 totals 13 residues. CDR3 amino acids: CASSPGTAYGYTF. In DNA, the CDR3 is TGTGCCAGCAGCCCGGGGACAGCCTATGGCTACACCTTC.

This clonotype was detected many times. This sequence joins TRBV12-3 or TRBV12-4 and TRBJ2-2; TRBD2 matches 10 bases. The V segment lost 7 bases and the J segment 0 bases; nucleotides outside the gene matches: 14. The CDR3 has 19 residues. In DNA, the CDR3 is TGTGCCAGCACAATTCGGGGTTGGACTAGCGGCCCGAACACCGGGGAGCTGTTTTTT. Protein sequence: CASTIRGWTSGPNTGELFF.

J is TRBJ1-6 and V is TRBV19; no firm D call. CDR3 length: 13 residues. Looked up from germline, CDR1 is LNHDA and CDR2 is SQIVND (reference sequence). Deletions cut 4 bases from V and 14 bases from J, with 15 bases between. In nucleotides, the CDR3 is TGTGCCAGTAGTACCCGAAGGAACAGTACCCTCCACTTT. It yields the protein CASSTRRNSTLHF.